This T cell receptor beta chain was captured in a study of T cells in Graves' hyperthyroidism and ophthalmopathy. Looking at the study overall: Initial diagnosis, before any treatment, was when peripheral blood was collected.

Amplified TCR beta CDR3 regions derived from RNA transcripts. HTBI primers were employed in a first-round RT-PCR of the TCR CDR3. MiXCR, run by TCRdb on the multiplex PCR reads, gives a single entry per CDR3 protein. The repertoire holds 240,000 or so distinct CDR3 sequences, 15% to 20% seen once, with more than 25% in the top ten. Together with thyroid ultrasound, orbital computed tomography, serum thyroxine and TRAb, clinical symptoms were used for diagnoses. It was around 11 ml of fresh peripheral blood that supplied the PBMCs. CDR1 and CDR2 (germline): MNHNS, SASEGT. J was trimmed by 4 bases and V by 2 bases; bases with no gene match: 7. The CDR3 has 16 amino acids.

The clonotype originates from a woman under 30 with Graves' ophthalmopathy. The chain couples TRBV6-1 to TRBJ1-2, with TRBD1 matching over 10 bases. Sequenced material: blood. The CDR3 region has the DNA TGTGCCAGCAGTGAACTCTGGACAGGGGGGGGCTATGGCTACACCTTC. Protein sequence: CASSELWTGGGYGYTF.